This T cell receptor (beta chain) comes out of a study of T cells in Graves' hyperthyroidism and ophthalmopathy. Overall study results and limits: In validation, the model predicted ophthalmopathy. These predictions came a median approximately 5.9 months before onset. Most thyroid clonotypes expanded above 0.001 appeared in blood too.

Every diagnosis used clinical symptoms, serum thyroxine and TRAb, thyroid ultrasound and orbital computed tomography. The TCR beta CDR3 regions underwent amplification using RNA transcripts as the source. First-round RT-PCR with HTBI primers amplified the TCR CDR3 region. TCRdb re-analysed the multiplex PCR reads in MiXCR, keeping a single row per CDR3 protein. The sample has 370,000 or so distinct CDR3 sequences, approximately 25% seen once. This clonotype was seen many times. The antigen is undetermined. V was shortened by 2 bases and J by 5 bases, with 3 bases between the two germline ends. The CDR3 contains 12 residues. The germline V gene encodes CDR1 LGHDT and CDR2 YNNKEL (reference sequence).

The genes are TRBV3-1 and TRBJ2-2; D gene ambiguous. This clonotype was sampled from a man aged 45-65 years with Graves' hyperthyroidism. Input material: blood. CDR3 sequence: CASSQPTGELFF. The CDR3 nucleotides read TGTGCCAGCAGCCAACCTACCGGGGAGCTGTTTTTT.